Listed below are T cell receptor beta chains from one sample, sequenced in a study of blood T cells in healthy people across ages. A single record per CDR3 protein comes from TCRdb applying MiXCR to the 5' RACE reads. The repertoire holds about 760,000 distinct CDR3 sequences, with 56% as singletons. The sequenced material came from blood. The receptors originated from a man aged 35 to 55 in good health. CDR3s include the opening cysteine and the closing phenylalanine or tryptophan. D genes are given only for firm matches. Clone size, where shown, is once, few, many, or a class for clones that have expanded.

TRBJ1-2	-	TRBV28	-	CASSSGPPGYTF	TGTGCCAGCAGTTCAGGGCCCCCTGGCTACACCTTC
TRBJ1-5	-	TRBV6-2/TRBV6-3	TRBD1	CASKDRMSNQPQHF	TGTGCCAGCAAGGACAGGATGAGCAATCAGCCCCAGCATTTT
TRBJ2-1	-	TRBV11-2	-	CASGTGTYNEQFF	TGTGCCAGCGGAACAGGGACCTACAATGAGCAGTTCTTC
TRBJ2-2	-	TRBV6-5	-	CASSIYGGTTGELFF	TGTGCCAGCAGTATTTATGGGGGTACTACGGGGGAGCTGTTTTTT
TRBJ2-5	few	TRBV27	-	CASTQWAGQETQYF	TGTGCCAGCACTCAATGGGCCGGCCAAGAGACCCAGTACTTC
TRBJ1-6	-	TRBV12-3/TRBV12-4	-	CASSLGNGSPLHF	TGTGCCAGCAGTTTGGGGAATGGCTCACCCCTCCACTTT
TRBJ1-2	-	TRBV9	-	CASSVSGTSNYGYTF	TGTGCCAGCAGCGTCTCAGGGACTTCTAACTATGGCTACACCTTC
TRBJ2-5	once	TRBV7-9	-	CASSPTGLSQGTQYF	TGTGCCAGCAGCCCTACGGGACTCTCGCAAGGGACCCAGTACTTC
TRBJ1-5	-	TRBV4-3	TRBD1	CASSQEGQHNQPQHF	TGCGCCAGCAGCCAAGAGGGACAGCATAATCAGCCCCAGCATTTT
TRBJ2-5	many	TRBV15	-	CATSTTSEGETQYF	TGTGCCACCAGCACGACGAGTGAGGGAGAGACCCAGTACTTC